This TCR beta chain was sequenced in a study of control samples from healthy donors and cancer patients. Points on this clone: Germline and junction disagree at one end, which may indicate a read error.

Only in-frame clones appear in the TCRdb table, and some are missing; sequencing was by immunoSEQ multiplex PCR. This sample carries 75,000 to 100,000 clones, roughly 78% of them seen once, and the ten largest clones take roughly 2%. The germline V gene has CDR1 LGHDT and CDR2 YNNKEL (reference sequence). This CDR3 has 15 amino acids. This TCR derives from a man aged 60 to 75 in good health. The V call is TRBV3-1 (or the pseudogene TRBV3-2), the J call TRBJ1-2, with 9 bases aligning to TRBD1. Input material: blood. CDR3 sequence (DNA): TGTGCCAGCAGCCAGGTGACAGGGGGGTTCTATGGCTACATCTTC. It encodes CASSQVTGGFYGYIF.